This TCR beta chain was identified in a study of monozygotic twins with inflammatory bowel disease. The study, taken as a whole, reports: The authors note that differing immunosuppressive treatments may have added variability to patient repertoires. Researchers report that IBD patients shared fewer clonotypes with others than healthy twins, especially amid disease activity. Nothing supported a single strong signal or clonotype that was associated with IBD.

A total RNA quantity of about 4,000 ng went into each TCR library. TCRdb re-called the 5' RACE reads and catalogs CDR3 proteins one per entry, DNA excluded. The sample has 400,000 to 500,000 distinct CDR3 sequences. In the case of this clonotype: Its antigen is undetermined.

Germline CDR1 and CDR2: DFQATT and SNEGSKA (reference sequence). The CDR3 has 15 residues. V is TRBV20-1 and J is TRBJ2-1; absent DNA, TCRdb's TRBD1 call cannot be checked. The origin of this receptor is a human donor with ulcerative colitis or Crohn's disease, or a healthy co-twin of an affected twin (not recorded which). Sequencing was carried out using blood. The chain's CDR3 is CSERRGTGIGSEQFF.